This T cell receptor (beta chain) derives from a study of technical replicates of blood from several donors. The CDR3 extends over 14 amino acids. This clone was detected once. The protocol was immunoSEQ multiplex PCR, while the TCRdb copy is restricted to in-frame clones and leaves out a portion. The sample records 55,000 to 75,000 clones, 80% to 95% being singletons. Input material: T cells isolated from PBMCs. The chain recombines TRBV1 with TRBJ2-7; the D call in the table, TRBD1, was not verified against the DNA. TRBV1 is assigned pseudogene status. The receptor comes from a human donor in good health. The CDR3 coding sequence is TGCACCAGCAGCCATTACAGGGAGACCTACGAGCAGTACTTC. Translating it yields CTSSHYRETYEQYF.